The 22 T cell receptor beta chains below were found in one sample sequenced in a study of T cells in localized non-small cell lung cancer. The assay was immunoSEQ multiplex PCR, and TCRdb's table has in-frame clones only and misses some. The repertoire includes more than 50,000 clones, around four fifths of them detected once, and 20% sits in the top ten. Sequences were derived from peripheral blood, sampled before any cancer treatment. These receptors were taken from a female donor older than 55 with stage II squamous cell lung carcinoma.

There are a few counts of this clone. The chain has TRBV7-6 and TRBJ1-1; D call uncertain. From germline, CDR1 is SGHVS and CDR2 FNYEAQ. V lost 5 bases and J lost 6, with 13 bases in between. This CDR3 spans 13 amino acids. CDR3 in DNA: TGTGCCAGCAGCGGAGGGATCGGGGCTGAAGCTTTCTTT. It codes for CASSGGIGAEAFF.

The CDR3 bases are TGTGCCAGCAGAGCGACTAGCGGGAACACCGGGGAGCTGTTTTTT. Translation: CASRATSGNTGELFF. V gene TRBV2 combines with J gene TRBJ2-2; 9 bases are a match to TRBD2. CDR1 and CDR2 from the germline V gene are SNHLY and FYNNEI. CDR3 length: 15 residues. V gave up 6 bases and J gave up 1 base; unmatched junction bases: 3.

Here the CDR3 reads CASRSGSTGDNSPLHF. The CDR3 coding sequence is TGTGCCAGTAGATCTGGATCGACAGGGGATAATTCACCCCTCCACTTT. The chain uses TRBV19 and TRBJ1-6; 8 bases fit TRBD1. This CDR3 region has 16 residues. The J segment lost 5 bases and the V segment lost 6 bases, leaving 9 bases of the junction unmatched. Germline-derived CDR1 and CDR2 are LNHDA and SQIVND (reference sequence).

The CDR3 coding sequence is TGTGCCAGCACCCGACAGGGATTAGGGTCCTACGAGCAGTACTTC. It codes for CASTRQGLGSYEQYF. The chain joins TRBV5-4 to TRBJ2-7, with TRBD1 matching over 7 bases. Unmatched junction bases numbered 10, after V lost 6 bases and J lost 1 base. Germline CDR1 SGHNT, CDR2 YYREEE (reference sequence). This CDR3 has 15 residues.

The CDR3 spells CASSLETGGSEKLFF. Here the CDR3 DNA reads TGTGCCAGCAGCTTAGAGACGGGGGGGAGTGAAAAACTGTTTTTT. The chain carries TRBV11-2 and TRBJ1-4, with a tentative D call TRBD1 (5 bases). Trimming stripped 0 bases from V and 7 bases from J, with 12 bases between. The CDR3 totals 15 residues. In germline, CDR1 is SGHAT, CDR2 FQNNGV.

The chain couples TRBV5-4 to TRBJ2-1; D call uncertain. CDR3 length: 13 amino acids. Germline V gene lookup returns CDR1 SGHNT and CDR2 YYREEE (reference sequence). V dropped 2 bases and J dropped 7 bases, with 10 bases sitting between them. CDR3 sequence: CASSFWATNEQFF. Written as DNA, the CDR3 is TGTGCCAGCAGCTTCTGGGCCACTAATGAGCAGTTCTTC.

V usage is TRBV18 and J usage is TRBJ2-3; the D is unclear. Between the trimmed V and J ends, which lost 1 base and 1 base, there was a span of 6 bases. This CDR3 has 14 residues. From germline, CDR1 is KGHSH and CDR2 LQKENI. The CDR3 nucleotides are TGTGCCAGCTCACCACGCACAGGCACAGATACGCAGTATTTT. Amino acid sequence: CASSPRTGTDTQYF. The whole variable domain, remainder taken from reference TRBV18 and TRBJ2-3, is NAGVMQNPRHLVRRRGQEARLRCSPMKGHSHVYWYRQLPEEGLKFMVYLQKENIIDESGMPKERFSAEFPKEGPSILRIQQVVRGDSAAYFCASSPRTGTDTQYFGPGTRLTVL.

The gene calls are TRBV7-2 and TRBJ1-2; D is unclear. Germline V CDR1 and CDR2: SGHTA, FQGNSA. V was cut by 5 bases and J by 4 bases, with 11 bases left in between. The CDR3 runs 13 residues. The CDR3 DNA reads as TGTGCCAGCAGCCCCGGGCGCGGCTATGGCTACACCTTC. Its protein product is CASSPGRGYGYTF. The whole variable domain, filled in from reference TRBV7-2 and TRBJ1-2, reads GAGVSQSPSNKVTEKGKDVELRCDPISGHTALYWYRQSLGQGLEFLIYFQGNSAPDKSGLPSDRFSAERTGGSVSTLTIQRTQQEDSAVYLCASSPGRGYGYTFGSGTRLTVV.

The V and J genes are TRBV5-1 and TRBJ1-1; a weak D match, TRBD1 (6 bases). The CDR3 runs to 14 residues. The V and J ends lost 1 base and 5 bases respectively, with 12 bases between them. Germline loops: CDR1 SGHRS, CDR2 YFSETQ. For the CDR3, the DNA is TGCGCCAGCAGCTTGCAGGGGTTAGGGACTGAAGCTTTCTTT. Translation gives CASSLQGLGTEAFF.

The chain employs TRBV15 and TRBJ2-3; TRBD2 matches 8 bases. The CDR3 extends over 17 amino acids. J gave up 1 base and V 0 bases, and 6 bases lay outside the gene matches. Germline V gives CDR1 LNHNV, CDR2 YYDKDF (reference sequence). The CDR3, as DNA: TGTGCCACCAGCAGAGATCGGGGTAGCGGGGGCACAGATACGCAGTATTTT. This translates into CATSRDRGSGGTDTQYF.

J is TRBJ2-7 and V is TRBV30, with a tentative D call TRBD1 (5 bases). The CDR3 is made up of 12 amino acids. V shed 4 bases and J shed 3 bases, with 10 bases lying between them. Germline V gene lookup returns CDR1 GTSNPN and CDR2 SVGIG (reference sequence). CDR3 DNA sequence: TGTGCCTGGAAGGCTCAGGGCTACGAGCAGTACTTC. Translation gives CAWKAQGYEQYF.

This chain joins TRBV19 and TRBJ2-3; D might be TRBD1 or TRBD2, each matching 5 bases. The CDR3 loop spans 14 amino acids. Deletions cut 5 bases from V and 3 bases from J, with 12 bases between. CDR1 LNHDA and CDR2 SQIVND come from the germline V gene (reference sequence). The CDR3 protein is CASSSGTKTDTQYF. CDR3 sequence (DNA): TGTGCCAGTAGTTCAGGGACGAAGACAGATACGCAGTATTTT.

This chain links TRBV5-1 with TRBJ2-3, with D possibly being TRBD2 (5 bases). The V gene's germline CDR1 is SGHRS and CDR2 YFSETQ. There are 14 residues in the CDR3. V was shortened by 0 bases and J by 3 bases, with 8 bases between the two germline ends. CDR3 sequence (DNA): TGCGCCAGCAGCTTGGAGCCGGGAACAGATACGCAGTATTTT. It is translated as CASSLEPGTDTQYF.

This clone was recorded a few times. The chain couples TRBV19 to TRBJ1-4; 7 nucleotides align to TRBD1. The CDR3 is 13 residues long. Germline V CDR1 and CDR2: LNHDA, SQIVND (reference sequence). Trimming cost V 6 bases and J 7 bases; bases outside gene matches: 5. The CDR3 here is CASSDWTGEKLFF. CDR3 bases: TGTGCCAGTAGCGACTGGACAGGTGAAAAACTGTTTTTT.

This chain joins TRBV9 and TRBJ1-1; weak D call: TRBD1 (5 bases). Germline CDR1 is SGDLS and CDR2 is YYNGEE. The CDR3 has 15 amino acids. The ends were cut back, 0 bases at V and 1 base at J, with 10 bases in the middle. The CDR3 sequence: CASSVDAGTNTEAFF. CDR3 bases: TGTGCCAGCAGCGTAGATGCGGGGACGAACACTGAAGCTTTCTTT.

V is TRBV25-1 and J is TRBJ1-1; no clear D. The V and J ends lost 3 bases and 0 bases respectively, with 8 bases between them. The CDR3 consists of 14 residues. Germline-derived CDR1 and CDR2 are MGHDK and SYGVNS. DNA of the CDR3: TGTGCCAGCAGTGATGGTAGACTGAACACTGAAGCTTTCTTT. Residues: CASSDGRLNTEAFF.

The count of this clone is one. J is TRBJ1-3 and V is TRBV6-4, with D possibly matching TRBD1 (6 bases). V lost 5 bases, J lost 0 bases, and 20 bases lay in between. The germline V gene encodes CDR1 MRHNA and CDR2 SNTAGT. This CDR3 contains 18 residues. The DNA for the CDR3 is TGTGCCAGCAGTTGGGGTACGCACAGGGACGACTCTGGAAACACCATATATTTT. It yields the protein CASSWGTHRDDSGNTIYF.

The DNA of the CDR3 is TGTGCCAGCAGCTTGGTTAGCGAAGAGACCCAGTACTTC. It specifies CASSLVSEETQYF. The chain combines TRBV5-6 with TRBJ2-5; tentatively, D is TRBD2 (5 bases). Germline V gene lookup returns CDR1 SGHDT and CDR2 YYEEEE. V was trimmed by 0 bases and J by 3 bases, leaving 6 bases between them. The CDR3 consists of 13 residues. The whole variable domain, remainder taken from reference TRBV5-6 and TRBJ2-5, is DAGVTQSPTHLIKTRGQQVTLRCSPKSGHDTVSWYQQALGQGPQFIFQYYEEEERQRGNFPDRFSGHQFPNYSSELNVNALLLGDSALYLCASSLVSEETQYFGPGTRLLVL.

The chain has TRBV29-1 and TRBJ1-2; D gene unclear. This CDR3 spans 8 amino acids. V was cut by 7 bases and J by 6 bases, with 3 bases left in between. CDR1 SQVTM and CDR2 ANQGSEA come from the germline V gene. This CDR3 is CSANGYTF. CDR3 nucleotides: TGCAGCGCCAATGGCTACACCTTC.

The rearrangement uses TRBV6-1 and TRBJ1-5; D gene uncertain. This CDR3 has 13 residues. Per germline, CDR1 MNHNS and CDR2 SASEGT. V was shortened by 3 bases and J by 5 bases, with 8 bases between the two germline ends. CDR3 DNA: TGTGCCAGCAGTGACAGCTTTGATCAGCCCCAGCATTTT. This encodes CASSDSFDQPQHF.

V and J are TRBV4-3 and TRBJ1-5; no definite D call. The CDR3 has 14 residues. The V and J ends lost 0 bases and 4 bases respectively, with 7 bases between them. Germline CDR1 reads LGHNA; CDR2 reads YSLEER. As DNA, the CDR3 is TGCGCCAGCAGCCAAGAATGGGGAAATCAGCCCCAGCATTTT. Translating gives CASSQEWGNQPQHF.

This chain connects TRBV9 to TRBJ2-1; 8 nucleotides align to TRBD2. V gave up 2 bases and J gave up 9 bases; unmatched junction bases: 7. Germline CDR1 is SGDLS and CDR2 is YYNGEE. This CDR3 is 14 amino acids long. The CDR3 here is CASSVAGTSTEQFF. The CDR3 DNA is TGTGCCAGCAGCGTGGCCGGGACTAGTACTGAGCAGTTCTTC.